These T cell receptor beta chains were read from a single sample in a study of T cell changes during pregnancy in multiple sclerosis. Produced via immunoSEQ multiplex PCR; TCRdb's table is partial and in-frame only. Of around 78,000 clones detected, around 93% appear once; the ten largest clones hold 2.5%. The source material was peripheral blood, sampled in the second trimester of pregnancy. These receptors were taken from a female donor with multiple sclerosis, enrolled in a pregnancy study. Each CDR3 is given with its conserved first and last residue. The order of the fields is CDR3 DNA, CDR3 protein, V gene, clone size, J gene, D gene. D genes are given only for firm matches. Some rows mark clone size as missing; the rest say once, few, many or name a class of expanded clone.

TGCGCCAGCAGCGATCCGGGACAGGGGGTCAGTGAGCAGTTCTTC | CASSDPGQGVSEQFF | TRBV10-2 | NA | TRBJ2-1 | TRBD1
TGCAGCGTTGAAGGGGTCAGGGGGAGAGACGGCTACACCTTC | CSVEGVRGRDGYTF | TRBV29-1 | NA | TRBJ1-2 | TRBD1
TGTGCCTGGACTACACCGGGACAGGGCGGCGAAAAACTGTTTTTT | CAWTTPGQGGEKLFF | TRBV30 | once | TRBJ1-4 | TRBD1
TGCGCCAGCAGCCAAGGGACAGGGAACTATGGCTACACCTTC | CASSQGTGNYGYTF | TRBV4-1 | NA | TRBJ1-2 | TRBD1
TGCAGCGTTATCGACAGGGTATCCTACGAGCAGTACTTC | CSVIDRVSYEQYF | TRBV29-1 | NA | TRBJ2-7 | TRBD1
TGTGCCAGCAGCGTAGATCGGGGTGGTGATACGCAGTATTTT | CASSVDRGGDTQYF | TRBV9 | NA | TRBJ2-3 | NA
TGTGCCAGCAGTGTACCTCAGGGGGCGTACAATGAGCAGTTCTTC | CASSVPQGAYNEQFF | TRBV6-1 | NA | TRBJ2-1 | TRBD1
TGTGCCAGCAGCTCCTCGGACATTTCGAAGGTCCACGAGCAGTACTTC | CASSSSDISKVHEQYF | TRBV7-9 | NA | TRBJ2-7 | NA
TGTGCCAGCAGTTTAGGTACATCATCTGAAGCTTTCTTT | CASSLGTSSEAFF | TRBV28 | NA | TRBJ1-1 | NA
TGTGCCAGCAGTTACGCGGCGGGACAGGGCGGCGAGCAGTACTTC | CASSYAAGQGGEQYF | TRBV6-6 | NA | TRBJ2-7 | TRBD1